This entry describes one TCR beta chain. Germline V gene sequence: CDR1 GTSNPN, CDR2 SVGIG (reference sequence). V shed 3 bases, J shed 2 bases, and the junction held 6 bases outside the gene matches. The CDR3 loop spans 14 amino acids. The sample belongs to a study of blood T cell repertoires in COVID-19. Overall study context: T cells, B-cell-depleted T cells, or PBMCs provided the cDNA or gDNA that served as material.

Produced via immunoSEQ multiplex PCR; TCRdb's table is partial and in-frame only. The sample holds around 290,000 clones, about 89% seen once. Self-reported history from a screening survey and questionnaire set each donor's cohort. Cohort 3 recovered donors had two negative PCRs, clearance, or symptom resolution. The clonotype was recovered from a woman aged 18-29 years who had recovered from COVID-19. The sample consisted of PBMCs or T cells enriched from blood (not recorded which). The chain uses TRBV30 and TRBJ1-1, with 7 positions matching TRBD1. The CDR3 here is CAWRSGDRNTEAFF. The CDR3 DNA follows: TGTGCCTGGAGATCAGGGGACAGAAACACTGAAGCTTTCTTT.